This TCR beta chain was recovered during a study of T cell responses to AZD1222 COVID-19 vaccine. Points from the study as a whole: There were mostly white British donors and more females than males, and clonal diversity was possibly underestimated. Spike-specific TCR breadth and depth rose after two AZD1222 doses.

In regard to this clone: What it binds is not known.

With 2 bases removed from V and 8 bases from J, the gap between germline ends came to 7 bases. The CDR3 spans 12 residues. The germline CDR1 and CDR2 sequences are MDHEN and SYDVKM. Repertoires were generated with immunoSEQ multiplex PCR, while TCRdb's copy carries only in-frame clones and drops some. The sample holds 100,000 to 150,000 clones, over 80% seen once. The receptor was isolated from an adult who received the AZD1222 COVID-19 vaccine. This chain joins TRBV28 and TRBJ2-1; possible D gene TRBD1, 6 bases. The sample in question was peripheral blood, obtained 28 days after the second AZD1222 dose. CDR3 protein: CASSLRGYEQFF. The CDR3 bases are TGTGCCAGCAGTTTAAGGGGGTATGAGCAGTTCTTC.